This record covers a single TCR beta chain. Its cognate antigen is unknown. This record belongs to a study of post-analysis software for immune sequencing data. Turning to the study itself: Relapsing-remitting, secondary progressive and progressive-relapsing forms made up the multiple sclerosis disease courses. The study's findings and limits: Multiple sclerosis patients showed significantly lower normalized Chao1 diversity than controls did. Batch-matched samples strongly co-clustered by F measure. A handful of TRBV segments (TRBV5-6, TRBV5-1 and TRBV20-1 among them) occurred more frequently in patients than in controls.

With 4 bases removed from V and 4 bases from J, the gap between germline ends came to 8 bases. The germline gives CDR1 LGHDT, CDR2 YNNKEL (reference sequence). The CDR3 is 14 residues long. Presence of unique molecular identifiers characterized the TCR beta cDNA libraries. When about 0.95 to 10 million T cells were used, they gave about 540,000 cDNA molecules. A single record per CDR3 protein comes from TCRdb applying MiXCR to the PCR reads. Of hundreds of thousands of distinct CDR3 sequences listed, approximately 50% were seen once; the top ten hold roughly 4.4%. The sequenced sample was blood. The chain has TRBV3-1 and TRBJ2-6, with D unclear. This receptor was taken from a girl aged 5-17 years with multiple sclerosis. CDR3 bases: TGTGCCAGCAGCCCACCTACGGGGGCCAACGTCCTGACTTTC. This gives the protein CASSPPTGANVLTF.